These 32 T cell receptor beta chains were sequenced from one sample in a study of T-cell memory formation after mild COVID-19. TCRdb fed the 5' RACE reads into MiXCR, producing one record per CDR3 protein. The sample shows 180,000 or so distinct CDR3 sequences, approximately 16% of them seen only once. Sequenced material: PBMCs or a T cell subset sorted from them (not recorded which). These receptors all come from an adult woman who had mild COVID-19 (a few samples of this study predate the infection). Cell type and time point are not known.

The V and J genes are TRBV10-3 and TRBJ2-1; TRBD2 might be the D (6 bases). The CDR3 sequence is 15 residues long. V lost 4 bases to trimming and J lost 6 bases, with 16 bases between them. CDR1 and CDR2 (germline): ENHRY, SYGVKD. CDR3 in amino acids: CAISAGTPGPNEQFF. The CDR3 DNA is TGTGCCATCAGTGCGGGGACTCCGGGACCCAATGAGCAGTTCTTC.

This clonotype was counted a few times. The chain links TRBV7-9 to TRBJ1-1, with D hard to call. Trimming left V 1 base short and J 4 bases short, with 13 bases between. Germline CDR1 and CDR2: SEHNR and FQNEAQ (reference sequence). The CDR3 consists of 15 residues. CDR3 coding DNA: TGTGCCAGCAGCTTAGGAGAGGGTATCGCCACTGAAGCTTTCTTT. Its protein is CASSLGEGIATEAFF.

The rearrangement links TRBV12-3 or TRBV12-4 to TRBJ2-1; TRBD1 agrees at 9 bases. The CDR3 consists of 17 residues. The V gene end was trimmed by 6 bases and the J gene end by 4 bases; junction bases not matched to a gene: 13. The CDR3 protein is CASSRRTGTGIYNEQFF. The CDR3 DNA follows: TGTGCCAGCAGCCGCCGAACCGGGACAGGGATTTACAATGAGCAGTTCTTC.

This clonotype was observed a handful of times. The gene calls are TRBV7-9 and TRBJ1-1; 7 nucleotides match TRBD1. CDR1 and CDR2 from the germline V gene are SEHNR and FQNEAQ (reference sequence). The junction had 15 bases not matched to a gene; V was cut back by 2 bases and J by 3 bases. CDR3 length: 18 amino acids. DNA for the CDR3: TGTGCCAGCAGCTTAATCGGGGGCCGGTCTACAGGGGACACTGAAGCTTTCTTT. Translating gives CASSLIGGRSTGDTEAFF.

V usage is TRBV12-3 or TRBV12-4 and J usage is TRBJ2-5, with 10 bases identical to TRBD2. J gave up 1 base and V 6 bases, and 5 bases lay outside the gene matches. The CDR3 is 15 residues long. Here the CDR3 reads CASSSSGGGQETQYF. In nucleotides, the CDR3 is TGTGCCAGCAGCAGCAGCGGGGGGGGCCAAGAGACCCAGTACTTC.

The sample holds a few counts of this clonotype. The chain carries TRBV12-3 or TRBV12-4 and TRBJ1-6; no clear D. This CDR3 is built from 14 residues. With 4 bases removed from V and 0 bases from J, the gap between germline ends came to 4 bases. CDR3 amino acids: CASSSSSYNSPLHF. The CDR3 DNA sequence: TGTGCCAGCAGTTCGAGCTCCTATAATTCACCCCTCCACTTT.

DNA for the CDR3: TGTGCCAGCAGTGAATTGGATTCCCCCTACAATGAGCAGTTCTTC. Encoded protein: CASSELDSPYNEQFF. The rearrangement links TRBV25-1 to TRBJ2-1; D unclear. Trimming left V 1 base short and J 2 bases short, with 9 bases between. The CDR3 runs 15 residues. The germline V gene has CDR1 MGHDK and CDR2 SYGVNS.

This clonotype was picked up a small number of times. This sequence joins TRBV5-1 and TRBJ1-2; no clear D gene. There are 12 residues in the CDR3. Germline lookup yields CDR1 SGHRS and CDR2 YFSETQ. Trimming shortened V by 4 bases and J by 4 bases, and 8 bases separated the two germline ends. The CDR3 DNA is TGCGCCAGCAGCGTCGACTTCTATGGCTACACCTTC. Protein sequence: CASSVDFYGYTF.

The V gene is TRBV30, the J gene TRBJ1-3; no reliable D call. Trimming left V 0 bases short and J 4 bases short, with 4 bases between. The CDR3 is 12 amino acids. Germline V gene sequence: CDR1 GTSNPN, CDR2 SVGIG (reference sequence). CDR3 in DNA: TGTGCCTGGAGTGTCATGGGAAACACCATATATTTT. Amino acid sequence: CAWSVMGNTIYF.

This clonotype came up a few times. V and J are TRBV7-9 and TRBJ1-1; D call uncertain. This CDR3 region has 19 residues. From germline, CDR1 is SEHNR and CDR2 FQNEAQ (reference sequence). V was shortened by 0 bases and J by 0 bases, with 20 bases between the two germline ends. In DNA, the CDR3 is TGTGCCAGCAGCTTAGCTCTCTTGTTGGCAAAGCCTGTGAACACTGAAGCTTTCTTT. Residues: CASSLALLLAKPVNTEAFF.

This clonotype was seen a few times. The gene calls are TRBV2 and TRBJ2-7; 9 nucleotides match TRBD2. This CDR3 spans 14 amino acids. Germline V gene lookup returns CDR1 SNHLY and CDR2 FYNNEI. Trimming took 3 bases from V and 2 from J; bases not matched to a gene: 2. The CDR3 spells CASSDLAGPYEQYF. CDR3 DNA sequence: TGTGCCAGCAGTGACCTAGCGGGACCCTACGAGCAGTACTTC.

This clonotype has a handful of counts. This rearrangement joins TRBV5-1 to TRBJ1-2; 11 bases map to TRBD1. V gave up 4 bases and J gave up 3 bases; unmatched junction bases: 2. The CDR3 is 14 amino acids. Per germline, CDR1 SGHRS and CDR2 YFSETQ. CDR3 residues: CASSGQGADYGYTF. DNA of the CDR3: TGCGCCAGCAGCGGACAGGGGGCAGACTATGGCTACACCTTC.

V usage is TRBV4-1 and J usage is TRBJ2-7, with 7 bases identical to TRBD1. The V segment lost 1 base and the J segment 4 bases; nucleotides outside the gene matches: 7. The length of the CDR3 is 15 residues. The germline gives CDR1 MGHRA, CDR2 YSYEKL. DNA of the CDR3: TGCGCCAGCAGCCAAGGACAGGGTCCCCGATACGAGCAGTACTTC. Translated, it gives CASSQGQGPRYEQYF.

This clonotype appeared a few times. This chain uses TRBV12-3 or TRBV12-4 with TRBJ2-1; 7 bases line up with TRBD1. Unmatched junction bases numbered 11, after V lost 8 bases and J lost 7 bases. The CDR3 is made up of 14 amino acids. This CDR3 is CASRGTASWNEQFF. DNA for the CDR3: TGTGCCAGCCGAGGGACAGCTTCTTGGAATGAGCAGTTCTTC.

This clonotype occurred many times. The rearrangement uses TRBV20-1 and TRBJ2-1, with a possible D match to TRBD2 (5 bases). The CDR3 has 12 amino acids. The V gene's germline CDR1 is DFQATT and CDR2 SNEGSKA (reference sequence). Trimming took 3 bases from V and 5 from J, leaving 8 bases between them. The CDR3 sequence is CSASSRDNEQFF. The CDR3 DNA is TGCAGTGCTAGCTCGAGGGACAATGAGCAGTTCTTC.

The J gene is TRBJ2-3, the V gene TRBV10-3; the D call may be TRBD1 or TRBD2 (5 bases each). Trimming stripped 9 bases from V and 6 bases from J, with 10 bases between. Germline CDR1 is ENHRY and CDR2 is SYGVKD. The CDR3 spans 11 residues. The CDR3 region is CAIGDGDTQYF. As DNA, the CDR3 is TGTGCCATTGGGGACGGGGATACGCAGTATTTT.

This clonotype was seen a handful of times. This chain uses TRBV4-2 with TRBJ2-2, with D possibly matching TRBD2 (5 bases). The ends were cut back, 0 bases at V and 3 bases at J, with 14 bases in the middle. The V gene's germline CDR1 is LGHNA and CDR2 YNFKEQ. The CDR3 spans 17 residues. CDR3 DNA: TGTGCCAGCAGCCAAGAGATAAGTGAGCGGTACACCGGGGAGCTGTTTTTT. Protein: CASSQEISERYTGELFF.

This clonotype was observed many times. The chain links TRBV7-9 to TRBJ2-1; 8 nucleotides align to TRBD1. From germline, CDR1 is SEHNR and CDR2 FQNEAQ (reference sequence). This CDR3 has 13 amino acids. The ends lost 2 bases at V and 15 bases at J; junction bases unmatched: 9. The CDR3: CASSLYEGQGGFF. The CDR3 DNA reads as TGTGCCAGCAGCTTATACGAAGGACAGGGAGGGTTCTTC. Full variable domain (missing parts from reference TRBV7-9 and TRBJ2-1): DTGVSQNPRHKITKRGQNVTFRCDPISEHNRLYWYRQTLGQGPEFLTYFQNEAQLEKSRLLSDRFSAERPKGSFSTLEIQRTEQGDSAMYLCASSLYEGQGGFFGPGTRLTVL.

This clonotype was observed many times. The chain uses TRBV7-2 and TRBJ2-5, with TRBD2 matching over 9 bases. The trim removed 6 bases at V and 5 bases at J, leaving 7 bases unmatched. Germline V CDR1 and CDR2: SGHTA, FQGNSA. The CDR3 has 14 amino acids. The CDR3 sequence is CASSLAGRGETQYF. CDR3 coding DNA: TGTGCCAGCAGTCTAGCGGGACGTGGGGAGACCCAGTACTTC.

This clonotype occurred many times. This chain uses TRBV7-6 with TRBJ2-1; D is undetermined. Germline CDR1 SGHVS, CDR2 FNYEAQ. The V and J ends lost 2 bases and 13 bases respectively, with 21 bases between them. The CDR3 covers 15 residues. The CDR3 DNA reads as TGTGCCAGCAGCTTAACCCGACCCCCCACAGTTCACCAGTTCTTC. Encoded protein: CASSLTRPPTVHQFF.

Ten or more counts support this clonotype. The chain is built from TRBV5-1 and TRBJ2-1; 11 bases are a match to TRBD2. V trimming: 4 bases; J trimming: 9 bases; junction bases outside the gene matches: 6. Germline CDR1 is SGHRS and CDR2 is YFSETQ. This CDR3 has 14 amino acids. This CDR3 reads CASSEGLAAGEQFF. CDR3 DNA sequence: TGCGCCAGCAGCGAGGGACTAGCGGCCGGTGAGCAGTTCTTC. Supplemented by reference TRBV5-1 and TRBJ2-1, the full variable domain reads KAGVTQTPRYLIKTRGQQVTLSCSPISGHRSVSWYQQTPGQGLQFLFEYFSETQRNKGNFPGRFSGRQFSNSRSEMNVSTLELGDSALYLCASSEGLAAGEQFFGPGTRLTVL.

This clonotype turned up a few times. J is TRBJ2-1 and V is TRBV12-3 or TRBV12-4; no firm D call. The CDR3 sequence is 15 residues long. Trimming cost V 0 bases and J 3 bases, with 9 bases left between them. The CDR3 here is CASSLAFSSYNEQFF. In DNA, the CDR3 is TGTGCCAGCAGTTTAGCGTTTTCGAGCTACAATGAGCAGTTCTTC.

Concerning this clonotype itself: The junction and the germline gene differ at one end; a read error may be behind it. The rearrangement uses TRBV5-1 and TRBJ2-7, with unresolved D. CDR1 SGHRS and CDR2 YFSETQ come from the germline V gene. The CDR3 spans 13 residues. CDR3 residues: CDSSLSSAREQYF. Written as DNA, the CDR3 is TGCGACAGCAGCTTGTCTTCGGCGAGAGAGCAGTACTTC. The full variable domain, its missing parts supplied by reference TRBV5-1 and TRBJ2-7, is KAGVTQTPRYLIKTRGQQVTLSCSPISGHRSVSWYQQTPGQGLQFLFEYFSETQRNKGNFPGRFSGRQFSNSRSEMNVSTLELGDSALYLCDSSLSSAREQYFGPGTRLTVT.

The chain uses TRBV9 and TRBJ2-5; 9 positions match TRBD1. J was trimmed by 4 bases and V by 3 bases; bases with no gene match: 1. There are 13 residues in the CDR3. Germline assignment: CDR1 SGDLS and CDR2 YYNGEE. The CDR3 protein is CASSAGQGETQYF. The DNA of the CDR3 is TGTGCCAGCAGCGCGGGACAGGGAGAGACCCAGTACTTC.

This chain links TRBV6-2 or TRBV6-3 with TRBJ2-7; 7 bases fit TRBD2. The germline gives CDR1 MNHEY, CDR2 SVGEGT. Losses at the gene ends were 7 bases for V and 5 bases for J; bases not matched to a gene: 8. CDR3 length: 13 residues. The CDR3, as DNA: TGTGCCAGCAAGCGCGGGAGTGGCAACGAGCAGTACTTC. It encodes CASKRGSGNEQYF.

This clonotype turned up a few times. The V call is TRBV5-1, the J call TRBJ1-6, with 7 bases lining up with TRBD1. The CDR3 contains 16 residues. CDR1 and CDR2 from the germline V gene are SGHRS and YFSETQ. The junction had 7 bases not matched to a gene; V was cut back by 0 bases and J by 7 bases. CDR3: CASSLDRGRMNSPLHF. DNA of the CDR3: TGCGCCAGCAGCTTGGACAGGGGACGGATGAATTCACCCCTCCACTTT. Supplemented by reference TRBV5-1 and TRBJ1-6, the full variable domain reads KAGVTQTPRYLIKTRGQQVTLSCSPISGHRSVSWYQQTPGQGLQFLFEYFSETQRNKGNFPGRFSGRQFSNSRSEMNVSTLELGDSALYLCASSLDRGRMNSPLHFGNGTRLTVT.

This clonotype was seen more than once but under ten times. The chain has TRBV6-5 and TRBJ1-1; TRBD1 matches at 8 bases. The junction had 7 bases not matched to a gene; V was cut back by 4 bases and J by 3 bases. Germline CDR1 reads MNHEY; CDR2 reads SVGAGI. The CDR3 spans 15 residues. The CDR3 DNA reads as TGTGCCAGCAGTTTTGACAGGGGAGGAGACACTGAAGCTTTCTTT. It encodes CASSFDRGGDTEAFF.

There are a few counts of this clonotype. This sequence joins TRBV24-1 and TRBJ2-3, with 14 bases aligning to TRBD2. The germline CDR1 and CDR2 sequences are KGHDR and SFDVKD. The ends lost 3 bases at V and 2 bases at J; junction bases unmatched: 6. This CDR3 has 18 residues. DNA for the CDR3: TGTGCCACCAGTGATCCGGGGACTAGCGGGAGTTACACAGATACGCAGTATTTT. Protein sequence: CATSDPGTSGSYTDTQYF.

V usage is TRBV20-1 and J usage is TRBJ2-3, with 11 bases matching TRBD2. Germline assignment: CDR1 DFQATT and CDR2 SNEGSKA (reference sequence). This CDR3 is built from 17 residues. The V and J ends lost 5 bases and 2 bases, in that order; junction bases with no gene match: 12. CDR3 nucleotides: TGCAGTGCTCGCCGACTAGCGGGATCGGGGAACACAGATACGCAGTATTTT. Residues: CSARRLAGSGNTDTQYF.

The chain links TRBV6-5 to TRBJ2-7, with 8 bases fitting TRBD1. This CDR3 is built from 14 residues. The germline V gene encodes CDR1 MNHEY and CDR2 SVGAGI. V was pared by 5 bases and J by 0 bases, with 3 bases of the junction left unmatched. DNA of the CDR3: TGTGCCAGCAGTCGGACAGGGAGCTCCTACGAGCAGTACTTC. Translation: CASSRTGSSYEQYF.

The chain couples TRBV29-1 to TRBJ2-7, with 9 bases lining up with TRBD1. This CDR3 contains 12 residues. CDR1 SQVTM and CDR2 ANQGSEA come from the germline V gene. Germline trimming cut 5 bases from V and 6 bases from J; bases unmatched to any gene: 5. For the CDR3, the DNA is TGCAGCGTTAAGGGACAGGGCGGCGAGCAGTACTTC. Encoded protein: CSVKGQGGEQYF.

The J gene is TRBJ2-7, the V gene TRBV7-6, with D unresolved. The CDR3 extends over 10 amino acids. The V and J ends lost 5 bases and 4 bases respectively, with 3 bases between them. Germline assignment: CDR1 SGHVS and CDR2 FNYEAQ. The CDR3 sequence: CASSPYEQYF. CDR3 sequence (DNA): TGTGCCAGCAGCCCTTACGAGCAGTACTTC.